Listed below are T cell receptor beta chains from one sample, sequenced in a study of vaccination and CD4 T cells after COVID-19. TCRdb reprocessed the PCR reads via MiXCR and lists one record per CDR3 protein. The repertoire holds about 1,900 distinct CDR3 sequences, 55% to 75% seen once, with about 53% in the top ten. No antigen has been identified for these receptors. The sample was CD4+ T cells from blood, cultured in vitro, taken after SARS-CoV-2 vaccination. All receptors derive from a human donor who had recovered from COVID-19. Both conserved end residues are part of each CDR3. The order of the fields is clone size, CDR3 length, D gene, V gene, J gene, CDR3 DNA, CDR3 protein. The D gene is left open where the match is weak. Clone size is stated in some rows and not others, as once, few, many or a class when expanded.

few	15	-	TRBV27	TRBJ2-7	TGTGCCAGCAGTCTCCGGCCGGGGAGCTCCTACGAGCAGTACTTC	CASSLRPGSSYEQYF
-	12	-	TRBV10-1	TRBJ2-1	TGCGCCAGCAGTGCGGACTACAATGAGCAGTTCTTC	CASSADYNEQFF
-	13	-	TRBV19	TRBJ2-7	TGTGCCAGTAGTCCCGGGGCAGGCTACGAGCAGTACTTC	CASSPGAGYEQYF
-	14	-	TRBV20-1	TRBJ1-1	TGCAGTGCTAGAGATGAGGTTCTGAAAGGTGAAGCTTTCTTT	CSARDEVLKGEAFF
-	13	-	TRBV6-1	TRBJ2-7	TGTGCCAGCAGTGAAACCCCCCGGCGGGAGCAGTACTTC	CASSETPRREQYF
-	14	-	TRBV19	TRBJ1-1	TGTGCCAGTAGAGGACAGACAGGGAACACTGAAGCTTTCTTT	CASRGQTGNTEAFF
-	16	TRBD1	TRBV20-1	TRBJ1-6	TGCAGTGCTAACCCAGCCGGGACAGGGGATAATTCACCCCTCCACTTT	CSANPAGTGDNSPLHF
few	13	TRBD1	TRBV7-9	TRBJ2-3	TGTGCCAGCAGCTTAACAGGGGCAGATACGCAGTATTTT	CASSLTGADTQYF
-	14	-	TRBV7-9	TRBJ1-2	TGTGCCAGCAGCTTAGCGCTGGGGAACTATGGCTACACCTTC	CASSLALGNYGYTF
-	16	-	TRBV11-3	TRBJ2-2	TGTGCCAGCAGCTTTGGGGCAGGACAACCCACCGGGGAGCTGTTTTTT	CASSFGAGQPTGELFF
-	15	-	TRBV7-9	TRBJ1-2	TGTGCCAGCAGCTTAGCAGGCCCTCTGGAATATGGCTACACCTTC	CASSLAGPLEYGYTF
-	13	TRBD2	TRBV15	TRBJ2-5	TGTGCCACCCGGCGGGAGTATACGGAGACCCAGTACTTC	CATRREYTETQYF
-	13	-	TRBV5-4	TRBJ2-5	TGTGCCAGCAGCTTGAGACTAGTTGAGACCCAGTACTTC	CASSLRLVETQYF
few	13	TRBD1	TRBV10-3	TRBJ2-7	TGTGCCATCGGGTGGGACAGTTCTTACGAGCAGTACTTC	CAIGWDSSYEQYF
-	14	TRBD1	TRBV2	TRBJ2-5	TGTGCCACCTACGCAGACAGGGGGCGGGAGACCCAGTACTTC	CATYADRGRETQYF
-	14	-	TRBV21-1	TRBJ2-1	TGTGCCAGCAGGATAGCGGGGGCGTACAATGAGCAGTTCTTC	CASRIAGAYNEQFF
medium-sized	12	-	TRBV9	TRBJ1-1	TGTGCCAGCAGCGTAGAAACAGGTAGAGCTTTCTTT	CASSVETGRAFF
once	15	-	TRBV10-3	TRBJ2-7	TGTGCCATCAGTGAGTCCAGGAAGACCCTCTACGAGCAGTACTTC	CAISESRKTLYEQYF
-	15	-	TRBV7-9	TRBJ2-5	TGTGCCAGCAGCTTAGTCACCGGTAGCGTGGAGACCCAGTACTTC	CASSLVTGSVETQYF
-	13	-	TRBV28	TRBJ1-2	TGTGCCAGCTCTTCGGGCGGGGTCGGTGGCTACACCTTC	CASSSGGVGGYTF
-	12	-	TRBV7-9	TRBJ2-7	TGTGCCAGCAGTAGAGGGTCCTACGAGCAGTACTTC	CASSRGSYEQYF
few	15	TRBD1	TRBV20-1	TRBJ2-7	TGCAGTGCTAGTGATGCAGGGGGTATCTCCTACGAGCAGTACTTC	CSASDAGGISYEQYF
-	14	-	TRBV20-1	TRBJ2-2	TGCAGTGCTAGATCACAGGGATACACCGGGGAGCTGTTTTTT	CSARSQGYTGELFF
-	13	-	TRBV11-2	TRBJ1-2	TGTGCCAGCAGAATTGGGCCCGGTTATGGCTACACCTTC	CASRIGPGYGYTF
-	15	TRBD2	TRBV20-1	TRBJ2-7	TGCAGTGCTAGGTTAGGGACTAGCGGTACCTACGAGCAGTACTTC	CSARLGTSGTYEQYF
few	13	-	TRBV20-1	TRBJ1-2	TGCAGTGCCCTTCTCTCGGGTGTTGATGGCTACACCTTC	CSALLSGVDGYTF
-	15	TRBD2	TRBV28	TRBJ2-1	TGTGCCAGCAACCCTAGCGGGAGACCCTACAATGAGCAGTTCTTC	CASNPSGRPYNEQFF
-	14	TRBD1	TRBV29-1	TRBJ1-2	TGCAGCGTTTTGGCAGGGGGCAAAAACTATGGCTACACCTTC	CSVLAGGKNYGYTF
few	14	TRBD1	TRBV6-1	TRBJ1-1	TGTGCCAGCAGTCGGGACAGATCTACCGGCGAAGCTTTCTTT	CASSRDRSTGEAFF
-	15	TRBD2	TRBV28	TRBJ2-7	TGTGCCAGCAGTTTAGGACTAGCGGGAGCCTACGAGCAGTACTTC	CASSLGLAGAYEQYF
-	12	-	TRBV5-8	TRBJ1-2	TGTGCCAGCAGCTTCCAGGGCTATGGCTACACCTTC	CASSFQGYGYTF
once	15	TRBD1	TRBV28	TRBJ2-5	TGTGCCAGCAGTCCCGGGACAGGGATCCAAGAGACCCAGTACTTC	CASSPGTGIQETQYF
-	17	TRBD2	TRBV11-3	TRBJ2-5	TGTGCCAGCAGCTTGGACTTGGGTAGCGGGGGTCAAGAGACCCAGTACTTC	CASSLDLGSGGQETQYF
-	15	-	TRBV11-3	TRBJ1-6	TGTGCCAGCAGGCCTAGACAAGGTTTAGATTCACCCCTCCACTTT	CASRPRQGLDSPLHF
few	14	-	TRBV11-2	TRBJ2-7	TGTGCCAGCAGCCTCTCGGGACAACACTACGAGCAGTACTTC	CASSLSGQHYEQYF
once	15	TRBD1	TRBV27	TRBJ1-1	TGTGCCAGCAGTCCTCAGGGGGCCGGGAACACTGAAGCTTTCTTT	CASSPQGAGNTEAFF
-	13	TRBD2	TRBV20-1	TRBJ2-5	TGCAGTGCTAGAACGGGCGGGAGGGAGACCCAGTACTTC	CSARTGGRETQYF
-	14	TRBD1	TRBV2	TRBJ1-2	TGTGCCAGCAGTCCACGGACAGGACCCTATGGCTACACCTTC	CASSPRTGPYGYTF
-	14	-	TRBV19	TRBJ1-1	TGTGCCAGTACCACCCCGGGGACAAACACTGAAGCTTTCTTT	CASTTPGTNTEAFF
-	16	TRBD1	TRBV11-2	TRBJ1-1	TGTGCCAGCAGCTTAGTCAGGGGGAGTATGAACACTGAAGCTTTCTTT	CASSLVRGSMNTEAFF
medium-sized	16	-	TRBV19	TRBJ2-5	TGTGCCAGTAGTATGGGGGCCGCAAGTTACCAAGAGACCCAGTACTTC	CASSMGAASYQETQYF
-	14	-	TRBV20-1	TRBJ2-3	TGCAGTGCTGATAGCGGAACAGGCACAGATACGCAGTATTTT	CSADSGTGTDTQYF
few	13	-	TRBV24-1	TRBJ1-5	TGTGCCACCAGTGATTTCGGCAGTCAGCCCCAGCATTTT	CATSDFGSQPQHF
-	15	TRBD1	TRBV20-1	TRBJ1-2	TGCAGTGCTAGACGGGGGAGGGACAGGGCTTATGGCTACACCTTC	CSARRGRDRAYGYTF
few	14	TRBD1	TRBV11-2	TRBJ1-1	TGTGCCAGCAGCGTGACAGGGTCGGGCACTGAAGCTTTCTTT	CASSVTGSGTEAFF
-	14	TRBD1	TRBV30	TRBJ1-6	TGTGCCTGGAGTAAGGGACAGGATAATTCACCCCTCCACTTT	CAWSKGQDNSPLHF
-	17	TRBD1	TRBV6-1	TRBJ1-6	TGTGCCAGCAGCCACGGGACAGGCAGATCAGTTAATTCACCCCTCCACTTT	CASSHGTGRSVNSPLHF
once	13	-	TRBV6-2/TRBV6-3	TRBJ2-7	TGTGCCAGCAGCTCCGGGGTTACCTACGAGCAGTACTTC	CASSSGVTYEQYF
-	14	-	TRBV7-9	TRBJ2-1	TGTGCCAGCAGCTTAAGGAGGGACGAACATGAGCAGTTCTTC	CASSLRRDEHEQFF
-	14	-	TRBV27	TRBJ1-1	TGTGCCAGCATCGGACTTACGGGCCTCACTGAAGCTTTCTTT	CASIGLTGLTEAFF
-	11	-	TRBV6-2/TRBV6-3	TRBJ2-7	TGTGCCAGCAGTTACCCCTACGAGCAGTACTTC	CASSYPYEQYF
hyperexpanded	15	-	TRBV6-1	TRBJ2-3	TGTGCCAGCAGGTCCCGACTCAAAAGCACAGATACGCAGTATTTT	CASRSRLKSTDTQYF
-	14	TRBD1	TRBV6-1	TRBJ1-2	TGTGCCAGCAGTGCCCTGACAGGGCCCTATGGCTACACCTTC	CASSALTGPYGYTF
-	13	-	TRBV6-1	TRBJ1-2	TGTGCCAGCAGATTGACCTCCAGCTATGGCTACACCTTC	CASRLTSSYGYTF
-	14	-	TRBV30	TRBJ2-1	TGTGCCTGGACTGCAGGAAGCTCCTACAATGAGCAGTTCTTC	CAWTAGSSYNEQFF
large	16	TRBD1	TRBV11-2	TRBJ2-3	TGTGCCAGCAGCCCGGGACAGGGAGCACGGTCAGATACGCAGTATTTT	CASSPGQGARSDTQYF
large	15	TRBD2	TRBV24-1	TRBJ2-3	TGTGCCACCAGCCCGACTAGCGGACCCACAGATACGCAGTATTTT	CATSPTSGPTDTQYF
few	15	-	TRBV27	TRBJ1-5	TGTGCCAGCACCCCCCAGGGGCTGGATAAGCAGCCCCAGCATTTT	CASTPQGLDKQPQHF